The clone carrying this TCR beta chain was picked up a small number of times. This record comes from a study of T cells in Graves' hyperthyroidism and ophthalmopathy. About the study: Peripheral blood was taken when the disease was first diagnosed, before any treatment began.

Amplification of TCR beta CDR3 regions was performed using RNA transcripts as template. A first-round RT-PCR of the TCR CDR3 used the HTBI primer set. TCRdb processed the multiplex PCR reads anew with MiXCR; each CDR3 protein has one entry. This sample carries 300,000 to 350,000 distinct CDR3 sequences, 15% to 20% of them seen once, and the ten largest clones take about 53%. The sequence derives from a woman in her forties or fifties with Graves' hyperthyroidism. Sequencing used blood.

The CDR3 nucleotides read TGTGCCAGCAGCTTAGGGGGGGTACGGGCCCAGTACTTC. Its protein product is CASSLGGVRAQYF. The chain carries TRBV7-2 and TRBJ2-5; a possible D gene is TRBD2 (6 bases). The germline V gene has CDR1 SGHTA and CDR2 FQGNSA. V was shortened by 1 base and J by 9 bases, with 12 bases between the two germline ends. This CDR3 is 13 amino acids long.